This is a list of T cell receptor beta chains from one sample in a study of Graves' ophthalmopathy and Graves' hyperthyroidism. MiXCR, run by TCRdb on the multiplex PCR reads, gives a single entry per CDR3 protein. The data show 650,000 to 900,000 distinct CDR3 sequences, 40% seen once. Sequencing was performed on peripheral blood. These receptors were collected from an adult man with Graves' ophthalmopathy. The CDR3 runs from the conserved cysteine through the conserved F or W. A D gene is named only where the DNA matches it firmly. A clone size is listed for some rows: how often the clone was seen (once, few, many), or a class if it is expanded.

>NA|TRBV24-1|NA|TRBJ2-6
TGTGCCAGCAGCCATACGGCGGGAATAGGTGGGGCCAACGTCCTGACTTTC
CASSHTAGIGGANVLTF
>NA|TRBV25-1|NA|TRBJ2-2
TGTGCCAGCAGTGCTAGTTCGGACGGGGAGCTGTTTTTT
CASSASSDGELFF
>TRBD1|TRBV6-2/TRBV6-3|NA|TRBJ2-7
TGTGCCAGCAGTTACGACAGGGGGACGAGGGAGCAGTACTTC
CASSYDRGTREQYF
>NA|TRBV2|few|TRBJ2-7
TGTGCCAGCAGGACAAGTCCCTACGAGCAGTACTTC
CASRTSPYEQYF
>NA|TRBV19|many|TRBJ1-5
TGTGCCAGTAGTATAGACCCGGGCTGGAGTCAGCCCCAGCATTTT
CASSIDPGWSQPQHF
>NA|TRBV4-3|few|TRBJ2-6
TGCGCCAGCGGTCCGAATCCTACGGTTGGGGCCAACGTCCTGACTTTC
CASGPNPTVGANVLTF
>NA|TRBV7-2|many|TRBJ1-1
TGTGCCAGCAGCCTAAGAGGTGGCGTAGTGGAGGCTTTCTTT
CASSLRGGVVEAFF
>TRBD1|TRBV19|NA|TRBJ1-5
TGTGCCAGTAGTATCACCAGGGGGGGGCATCAGCCCCAGCATTTT
CASSITRGGHQPQHF
>TRBD1|TRBV20-1|NA|TRBJ1-4
TGCAGTGCCCTACCAGGACAGGGTGTAACTAATGAAAAACTGTTTTTT
CSALPGQGVTNEKLFF
>NA|TRBV24-1|many|TRBJ1-1
TGTGCCACCAGCGAGCCCGGGAACACTGAAGCTTTCTTT
CATSEPGNTEAFF
>TRBD1|TRBV9|NA|TRBJ2-7
TGTGCCAGCAGCTTGGCGGTTCGGCGGGCAGGGGGATACTACGAGCAGTACTTC
CASSLAVRRAGGYYEQYF
>TRBD1|TRBV29-1|many|TRBJ1-1
TGCAGCGTGGATGACAGGGGGCGGGCCACTGAAGCTTTCTTT
CSVDDRGRATEAFF
>TRBD2|TRBV7-9|few|TRBJ2-7
TGTGCCAGCAGCTTAGGACTAGCGGACCACGAGCAGTACTTC
CASSLGLADHEQYF
>NA|TRBV10-2|NA|TRBJ1-1
TGTGCCAGCAGATTGAACACTGTAGCTTTCTTT
CASRLNTVAFF
>NA|TRBV7-2|many|TRBJ2-7
TGTGCCAGCAGCACGGGACTTAGCTCCTACGAGCAGTACTTC
CASSTGLSSYEQYF
>NA|TRBV6-4|few|TRBJ2-2
TGTGCCAGCAGTCAGGACACGAACACCGGGGAGCTGTTTTTT
CASSQDTNTGELFF
>TRBD2|TRBV25-1|NA|TRBJ2-7
TGTGCCAGCAGCCGCATAACCCCCCTGAGCGGGGACTACGAGCAGTACTTC
CASSRITPLSGDYEQYF
>TRBD1|TRBV29-1|NA|TRBJ1-2
TGCAGCGTGCAGGGGGCGCGGGATAACTATGGCTACACCTTC
CSVQGARDNYGYTF
>NA|TRBV29-1|once|TRBJ2-6
TGCAGCGTTGAAGGGCGACAGGAGAATTCTGGGGCCAACGTCCTGACTTTC
CSVEGRQENSGANVLTF
>NA|TRBV15|many|TRBJ1-3
TGTGCCACCGCAGGGGTTGAGTCTGGAAACACCATATATTTT
CATAGVESGNTIYF
>NA|TRBV11-2|many|TRBJ1-6
TGTGCCAGCAGCTTAGCGGGGCGATCACCCCTCCACTTT
CASSLAGRSPLHF
>TRBD1|TRBV7-9|few|TRBJ1-1
TGTGCCAGCAGCCACGTGGACAGGGGGCCTGAAGCTTTCTTT
CASSHVDRGPEAFF
>NA|TRBV7-9|NA|TRBJ2-5
TGTGCCATTGGGACAGCGGGCCGTAGGACCCAGTACTTC
CAIGTAGRRTQYF
>NA|TRBV7-2|few|TRBJ2-5
TGTGCCAGCAGCTTAGAATCCGGGCTAGCGACCGGGACCCAGTACTTC
CASSLESGLATGTQYF
>TRBD1|TRBV20-1|NA|TRBJ1-2
TGCAGTGCTAGGAGAGACAGGGAGGGTAATGCTAACTATGGCTACACCTTC
CSARRDREGNANYGYTF
>NA|TRBV5-1|few|TRBJ1-1
TGCGCCAGCAGCTTGACAGGGTACCATGCGAGGAACACTGAAGCTTTCTTT
CASSLTGYHARNTEAFF
>NA|TRBV12-3/TRBV12-4|NA|TRBJ2-5
TGTGCCAGCAGCCTAAGAGGTCTAGCACCTTACTTC
CASSLRGLAPYF
>NA|TRBV5-6|few|TRBJ2-5
TGTGCCAGCAGCTTGAAGGACGATCGGGAGACCCAGTACTTC
CASSLKDDRETQYF
>NA|TRBV2|NA|TRBJ2-7
TGTGCCAGCAGGGGGCCAGGGAGTTTTGACGAGCAGTACTTC
CASRGPGSFDEQYF